The next 25 T cell receptor beta chains were all read from a single sample in a study of T cell responses to AZD1222 COVID-19 vaccine. Produced via immunoSEQ multiplex PCR; TCRdb's table is partial and in-frame only. The sample gives approximately 140,000 clones, around nine tenths of which show up once; roughly 3.1% is in the top ten. The sample in question was peripheral blood, obtained 28 days after the second AZD1222 dose. These receptors were obtained from an adult who received the AZD1222 COVID-19 vaccine.

The chain links TRBV11-2 to TRBJ1-3; a possible D gene is TRBD1 (6 bases). The CDR3 length is 16 residues. Germline CDR1 is SGHAT and CDR2 is FQNNGV. Trimming removed 0 bases at V and 4 bases at J, with 13 bases between. The CDR3 DNA reads as TGTGCCAGCAGCTTAGAGACCCAGGGGCGCGGAAACACCATATATTTT. Its translation is CASSLETQGRGNTIYF. The full variable domain, in which reference TRBV11-2 and TRBJ1-3 provide the parts outside the CDR3, is EAGVAQSPRYKIIEKRQSVAFWCNPISGHATLYWYQQILGQGPKLLIQFQNNGVVDDSQLPKDRFSAERLKGVDSTLKIQPAKLEDSAVYLCASSLETQGRGNTIYFGEGSWLTVV.

J is TRBJ2-1 and V is TRBV29-1; D is ambiguous. The CDR3 is 12 residues long. Germline loops: CDR1 SQVTM, CDR2 ANQGSEA. V gave up 1 base and J gave up 6 bases, with 7 bases separating them. The CDR3 DNA is TGCAGCGTTGAAGCGTTCCCCAATGAGCAGTTCTTC. This encodes CSVEAFPNEQFF.

With regard to this clone: The sample contains more than one DNA sequence encoding this CDR3. The chain uses TRBV5-1 and TRBJ1-3; 7 bases agree with TRBD1. The CDR3 length is 15 residues. Trimming at V came to 2 bases and at J to 0 bases, leaving 2 bases not matched to a gene. Germline assignment: CDR1 SGHRS and CDR2 YFSETQ. CDR3 sequence: CASSLGDSSGNTIYF. The CDR3 region has the DNA TGCGCCAGCAGCTTAGGGGACAGCTCTGGAAACACCATATATTTT. The variable domain in full, with the rest retrieved from reference TRBV5-1 and TRBJ1-3, is KAGVTQTPRYLIKTRGQQVTLSCSPISGHRSVSWYQQTPGQGLQFLFEYFSETQRNKGNFPGRFSGRQFSNSRSEMNVSTLELGDSALYLCASSLGDSSGNTIYFGEGSWLTVV.

The CDR3: CASSKQGAYNEQFF. DNA of the CDR3: TGTGCCAGCAGTAAACAGGGTGCCTACAATGAGCAGTTCTTC. The chain uses TRBV6-5 and TRBJ2-1; TRBD1 might be the D (6 bases). The CDR3 has 14 amino acids. The germline gives CDR1 MNHEY, CDR2 SVGAGI. With 5 bases removed from V and 2 bases from J, the gap between germline ends came to 10 bases.

V usage is TRBV28 and J usage is TRBJ2-3; D unresolved. Trimming removed 5 bases from V and 2 bases from J, with 5 bases in between. The CDR3 runs 12 residues. Germline V gene data show CDR1 as MDHEN and CDR2 as SYDVKM. The CDR3 here is CASSGNTDTQYF. The CDR3 DNA reads TGTGCCAGCAGTGGAAACACAGATACGCAGTATTTT.

The chain couples TRBV12-3 or TRBV12-4 to TRBJ2-2; D is unclear. The CDR3 extends over 12 amino acids. V shed 5 bases and J shed 5 bases, with 6 bases lying between them. The CDR3 DNA sequence: TGTGCCAGCAGTACCGGTACCGGGGAGCTGTTTTTT. Its protein is CASSTGTGELFF.

The chain carries TRBV2 and TRBJ2-6, with TRBD1 as a possible D gene (5 bases). Germline lookup yields CDR1 SNHLY and CDR2 FYNNEI. This CDR3 is built from 16 residues. Deletions cut 7 bases from V and 2 bases from J, with 15 bases between. CDR3 nucleotides: TGTGCCAGCACTAGGGTTAGGGGCACTGGGGCCAACGTCCTGACTTTC. This sequence encodes CASTRVRGTGANVLTF.

The rearrangement joins TRBV5-4 to TRBJ2-1, with 13 bases fitting TRBD2. The CDR3 spans 15 residues. Trimming removed 4 bases from V and 7 bases from J; junction bases left unmatched: 5. The V gene's germline CDR1 is SGHNT and CDR2 YYREEE (reference sequence). In DNA, the CDR3 is TGTGCCAGCAGCCTGGGACTAGCGGGAACTAATGAGCAGTTCTTC. Its translation is CASSLGLAGTNEQFF.

In its sample, this clone was seen a few times. The V call is TRBV27, the J call TRBJ1-5, with D unclear. Trimming cost V 5 bases and J 7 bases, with 15 bases left between them. The germline CDR1 and CDR2 sequences are MNHEY and SMNVEV (reference sequence). This CDR3 spans 14 amino acids. CDR3 sequence reads: CASSPPPRAQPQHF. CDR3 DNA sequence: TGTGCCAGCAGTCCCCCCCCACGAGCCCAGCCCCAGCATTTT.

The V gene is TRBV6-5, the J gene TRBJ2-2, with 7 bases that match TRBD1. The CDR3 spans 14 residues. V lost 6 bases and J lost 3; bases outside the gene matches: 4. Germline V gene lookup returns CDR1 MNHEY and CDR2 SVGAGI. CDR3: CASSLGQYTGELFF. The CDR3 DNA sequence: TGTGCCAGCAGCCTGGGACAGTACACCGGGGAGCTGTTTTTT.

The J gene is TRBJ2-7, the V gene TRBV11-2, with D hard to call. Germline V CDR1 and CDR2: SGHAT, FQNNGV. The ends were cut back, 1 base at V and 1 base at J, with 8 bases in the middle. The CDR3 has 14 residues. The chain's CDR3 is CASSLGTGSYEQYF. CDR3 bases: TGTGCCAGCAGCTTAGGGACCGGGTCCTACGAGCAGTACTTC.

The chain carries TRBV6-2 or TRBV6-3 and TRBJ2-7, with 9 bases lining up with TRBD2. Germline-derived CDR1 and CDR2 are MNHEY and SVGEGT. Trimming cost V 0 bases and J 7 bases; bases outside gene matches: 10. This CDR3 is built from 16 residues. This CDR3 reads CASSYSTIAGAGEQYF. CDR3 coding DNA: TGTGCCAGCAGTTACTCGACTATAGCGGGAGCCGGTGAGCAGTACTTC.

This chain uses TRBV9 with TRBJ2-5, with D unresolved. Germline V CDR1 and CDR2: SGDLS, YYNGEE. The V gene lost 4 bases and the J gene lost 0 bases, with 10 bases spanning the gap. The CDR3 has 14 residues. As DNA, the CDR3 is TGTGCCAGCAGCTTTGGATCGTACCAAGAGACCCAGTACTTC. Protein: CASSFGSYQETQYF. Full variable domain (rest looked up from reference TRBV9 and TRBJ2-5): DSGVTQTPKHLITATGQRVTLRCSPRSGDLSVYWYQQSLDQGLQFLIQYYNGEERAKGNILERFSAQQFPDLHSELNLSSLELGDSALYFCASSFGSYQETQYFGPGTRLLVL.

This chain connects TRBV12-3 or TRBV12-4 to TRBJ2-5, with a weak D call TRBD1 (6 bases). The germline V and J ends were trimmed by 8 bases and 5 bases, with 15 bases remaining between them. This CDR3 is 13 amino acids long. The CDR3 spells CASGIGQYETQYF. Here the CDR3 DNA reads TGTGCCAGCGGCATAGGACAGTACGAGACCCAGTACTTC.

CDR3 sequence (DNA): TGTGCCAGCAGTGAAACGACTAGCGGGGATGATACGCAGTATTTT. Translated: CASSETTSGDDTQYF. The rearrangement joins TRBV6-4 to TRBJ2-3; 11 bases align to TRBD2. J was trimmed by 6 bases and V by 3 bases; bases with no gene match: 5. The CDR3 loop spans 15 amino acids. CDR1 is MRHNA, CDR2 SNTAGT, per germline.

The chain uses TRBV27 and TRBJ2-5, with 14 bases that match TRBD2. The junction had 7 bases not matched to a gene; V was cut back by 5 bases and J by 5 bases. CDR1 MNHEY and CDR2 SMNVEV come from the germline V gene (reference sequence). This CDR3 has 16 amino acids. The CDR3 loop is CASSPTSGRAVETQYF. The CDR3 DNA reads TGTGCCAGCAGTCCGACTAGCGGGAGGGCCGTGGAGACCCAGTACTTC.

In DNA form, the CDR3 reads TGTGCCAGCAGTTTGGTCAGAGCCCAGGGGGCCCAGTACTTC. Its protein is CASSLVRAQGAQYF. V usage is TRBV27 and J usage is TRBJ2-5; 7 bases align to TRBD1. Germline V gene data show CDR1 as MNHEY and CDR2 as SMNVEV (reference sequence). J gave up 9 bases and V 3 bases, and 10 bases lay outside the gene matches. This CDR3 region has 14 residues.

This chain uses TRBV5-1 with TRBJ1-1; 10 bases line up with TRBD1. Germline trimming cut 4 bases from V and 0 bases from J; bases unmatched to any gene: 3. This CDR3 is 15 amino acids long. Per germline, CDR1 SGHRS and CDR2 YFSETQ. Written as DNA, the CDR3 is TGCGCCAGCAGCCGGGGACAGGGGCTGAACACTGAAGCTTTCTTT. Translation: CASSRGQGLNTEAFF.

This clone was observed once. V gene TRBV27 combines with J gene TRBJ2-7; maybe TRBD1 (6 bases). V gave up 7 bases and J gave up 7 bases, with 23 bases separating them. Germline loops: CDR1 MNHEY, CDR2 SMNVEV (reference sequence). This CDR3 has 15 residues. The CDR3 region has the DNA TGTGCCAGCACCGTCAACAGGGATCCTGTCAGGGAGCAGTACTTC. Its translation is CASTVNRDPVREQYF.

The V gene is TRBV20-1, the J gene TRBJ2-2; possible D gene TRBD2, 5 bases. The length of the CDR3 is 14 residues. The V and J ends lost 3 bases and 4 bases respectively, with 12 bases between them. The germline gives CDR1 DFQATT, CDR2 SNEGSKA (reference sequence). The CDR3 DNA reads TGCAGTGCTAGTAGGGAGTTAGGCACCGGGGAGCTGTTTTTT. Translation gives CSASRELGTGELFF.

The V gene is TRBV6-5, the J gene TRBJ1-1; D unresolved. CDR1 and CDR2 (germline): MNHEY, SVGAGI. The V end was cut by 6 bases, the J end by 1 base, with 18 bases between. This CDR3 has 16 residues. CDR3 amino acids: CASRYGSSGSNTEAFF. The CDR3 DNA reads as TGTGCCAGCAGATACGGAAGTTCGGGATCGAACACTGAAGCTTTCTTT.

The gene calls are TRBV9 and TRBJ2-1; perhaps TRBD2 as D (5 bases). This CDR3 is built from 15 residues. Looked up from germline, CDR1 is SGDLS and CDR2 is YYNGEE. V was cut by 4 bases and J by 2 bases, with 13 bases left in between. DNA for the CDR3: TGTGCCAGCAGCCCGCGCGGAGGTGCCTACAATGAGCAGTTCTTC. Encoded protein: CASSPRGGAYNEQFF.

The chain links TRBV7-6 to TRBJ1-6, with D unresolved. This CDR3 spans 15 amino acids. Germline CDR1 reads SGHVS; CDR2 reads FNYEAQ. Trimming removed 1 base from V and 6 bases from J, with 10 bases in between. The DNA for the CDR3 is TGTGCCAGCAGCTTAGGAGAGACAACTAATTCACCCCTCCACTTT. Amino acids: CASSLGETTNSPLHF.

The chain has TRBV5-1 and TRBJ2-1, with 14 nucleotides matching TRBD2. Germline-derived CDR1 and CDR2 are SGHRS and YFSETQ. The CDR3 is 16 residues long. V shed 4 bases and J 9 bases; nucleotides not matched to a gene: 9. The CDR3 DNA reads as TGCGCCAGCAGCGTATCCGGGACTAGCGGGAGTCGTGAGCAGTTCTTC. Translation: CASSVSGTSGSREQFF.

The J gene is TRBJ1-1, the V gene TRBV4-1; D possibly corresponds to TRBD1 (5 bases). Between the trimmed V and J ends, which lost 3 bases and 3 bases, there was a span of 17 bases. There are 16 residues in the CDR3. CDR1 MGHRA and CDR2 YSYEKL come from the germline V gene. The CDR3 DNA is TGCGCCAGCAGCCAGCCATCAGGGTGGAGGGACACTGAAGCTTTCTTT. It is translated as CASSQPSGWRDTEAFF.